Ten or more counts support the clone carrying this T cell receptor (beta chain). Antigen specificity is unknown. This specimen comes from a study of T-cell memory formation after mild COVID-19. Across the whole study: Largely donor-specific TCR clusters were found.

The study, taken as a whole, reports: A balance of CD4 and CD8 characterized clones contracting day 15 to 85, whereas later expanders leaned CD4+. CD8+ contracting clones occupied EMRA, while CD4+ ones occupied mainly CM and EM.

The CDR3 extends over 12 amino acids. Trimming left V 0 bases short and J 10 bases short, with 10 bases between. The germline V gene encodes CDR1 SGHRS and CDR2 YFSETQ. After 5'RACE with constant-segment primers, TCR alpha and TCR beta cDNA libraries carrying sample barcodes and UMIs were obtained. TCRdb ran MiXCR on the 5' RACE reads and lists one entry per CDR3 protein. The repertoire holds 300,000 to 400,000 distinct CDR3 sequences, with roughly 15% as singletons. The chain carries TRBV5-1 and TRBJ1-2, with D perhaps matching TRBD1 (6 bases). This clonotype was obtained from a man between 18 and 29 years old who had mild COVID-19 (a few samples of this study predate the infection). Cell type and time point are not known. Sequences were obtained from PBMCs or a T cell subset sorted from them (not recorded which). The chain's CDR3 is CASSLGGRDYTF. CDR3 coding DNA: TGCGCCAGCAGCTTGGGGGGGCGAGACTACACCTTC.